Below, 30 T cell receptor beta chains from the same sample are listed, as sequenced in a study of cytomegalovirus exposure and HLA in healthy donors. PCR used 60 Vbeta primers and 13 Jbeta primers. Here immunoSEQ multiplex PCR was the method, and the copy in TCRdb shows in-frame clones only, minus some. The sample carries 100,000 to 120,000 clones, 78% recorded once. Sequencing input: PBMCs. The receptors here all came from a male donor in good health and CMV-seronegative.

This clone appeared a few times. The CDR3 DNA reads as TGTGCCAGCAGCGGACAGGGGAACACTGAAGCTTTCTTT. It specifies CASSGQGNTEAFF. The chain carries TRBV7-3 and TRBJ1-1; 8 bases fit TRBD1. Looked up from germline, CDR1 is SGHTA and CDR2 is FQGTGA. V was clipped by 5 bases and J by 1 base; unmatched bases: 0. This CDR3 region has 13 residues.

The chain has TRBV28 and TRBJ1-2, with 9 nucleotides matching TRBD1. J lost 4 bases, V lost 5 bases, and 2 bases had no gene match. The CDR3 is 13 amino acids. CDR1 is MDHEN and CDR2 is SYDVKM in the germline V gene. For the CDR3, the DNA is TGTGCCAGCAGTGGGGACAGGGTCTATGGCTACACCTTC. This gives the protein CASSGDRVYGYTF.

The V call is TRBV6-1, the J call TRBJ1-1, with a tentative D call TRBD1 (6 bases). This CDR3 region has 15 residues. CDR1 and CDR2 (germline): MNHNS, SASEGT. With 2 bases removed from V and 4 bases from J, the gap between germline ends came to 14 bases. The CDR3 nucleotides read TGTGCCAGCAGTGAATTAAGCTGGGGGCGCACTGAAGCTTTCTTT. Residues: CASSELSWGRTEAFF.

CDR3 DNA: TGTGCCAGCAGCTTAGGGCGAGATGGCGGGCAGTTCTTC. Its translation is CASSLGRDGGQFF. The chain combines TRBV7-2 with TRBJ2-1; D unclear. V dropped 1 base and J dropped 12 bases, with 13 bases sitting between them. Germline V gene lookup returns CDR1 SGHTA and CDR2 FQGNSA. This CDR3 spans 13 amino acids.

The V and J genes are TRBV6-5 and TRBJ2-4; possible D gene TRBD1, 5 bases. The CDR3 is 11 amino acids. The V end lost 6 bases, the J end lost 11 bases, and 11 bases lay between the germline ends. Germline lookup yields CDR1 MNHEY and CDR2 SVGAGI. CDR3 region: CASSDSRVQYF. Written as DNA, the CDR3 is TGTGCCAGCAGCGACAGCCGGGTTCAGTACTTC.

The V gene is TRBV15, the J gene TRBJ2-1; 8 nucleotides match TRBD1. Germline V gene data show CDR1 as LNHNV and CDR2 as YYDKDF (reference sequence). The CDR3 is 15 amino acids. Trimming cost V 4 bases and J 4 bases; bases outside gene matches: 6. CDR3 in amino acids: CATSTRQGSYNEQFF. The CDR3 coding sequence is TGTGCCACCAGCACTCGACAGGGGTCGTACAATGAGCAGTTCTTC.

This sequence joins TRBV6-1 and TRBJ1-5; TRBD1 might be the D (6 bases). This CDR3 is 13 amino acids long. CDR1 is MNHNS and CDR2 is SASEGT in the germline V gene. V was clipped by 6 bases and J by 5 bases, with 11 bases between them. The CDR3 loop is CASSTQGDQPQHF. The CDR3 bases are TGTGCCAGCAGCACACAGGGCGATCAGCCCCAGCATTTT.

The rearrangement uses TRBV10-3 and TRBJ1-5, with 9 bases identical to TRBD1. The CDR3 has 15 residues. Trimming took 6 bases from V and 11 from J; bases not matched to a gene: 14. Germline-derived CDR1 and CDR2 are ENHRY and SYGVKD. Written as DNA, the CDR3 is TGTGCCATCAGCGACCGGGACAGGGACTTGGAAGCCCAGCATTTT. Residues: CAISDRDRDLEAQHF.

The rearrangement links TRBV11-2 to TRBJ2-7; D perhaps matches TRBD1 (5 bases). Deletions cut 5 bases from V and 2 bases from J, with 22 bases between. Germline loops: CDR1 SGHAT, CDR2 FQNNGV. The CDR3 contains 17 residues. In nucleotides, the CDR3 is TGTGCCAGCAGCCACATTCTCACGGCAGGGAAGACCTACGAGCAGTACTTC. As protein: CASSHILTAGKTYEQYF. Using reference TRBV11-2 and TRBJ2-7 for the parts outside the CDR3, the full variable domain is EAGVAQSPRYKIIEKRQSVAFWCNPISGHATLYWYQQILGQGPKLLIQFQNNGVVDDSQLPKDRFSAERLKGVDSTLKIQPAKLEDSAVYLCASSHILTAGKTYEQYFGPGTRLTVT.

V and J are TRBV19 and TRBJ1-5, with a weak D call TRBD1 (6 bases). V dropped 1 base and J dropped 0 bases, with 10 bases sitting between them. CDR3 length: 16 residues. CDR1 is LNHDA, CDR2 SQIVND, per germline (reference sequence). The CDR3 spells CASSIGTAYSNQPQHF. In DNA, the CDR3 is TGTGCCAGTAGTATAGGGACAGCCTATAGCAATCAGCCCCAGCATTTT.

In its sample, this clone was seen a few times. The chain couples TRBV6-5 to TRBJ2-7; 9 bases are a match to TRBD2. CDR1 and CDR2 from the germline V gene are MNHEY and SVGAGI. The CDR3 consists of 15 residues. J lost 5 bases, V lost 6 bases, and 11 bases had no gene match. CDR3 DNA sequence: TGTGCCAGCAGGGAGGTTAGCGGGAGCGTGAACGAGCAGTACTTC. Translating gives CASREVSGSVNEQYF.

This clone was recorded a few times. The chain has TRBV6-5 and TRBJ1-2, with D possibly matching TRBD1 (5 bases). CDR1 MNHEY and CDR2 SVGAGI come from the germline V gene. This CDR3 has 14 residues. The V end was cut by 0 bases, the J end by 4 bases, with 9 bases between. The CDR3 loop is CASSYSGQTYGYTF. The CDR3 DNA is TGTGCCAGCAGTTACTCTGGACAAACCTATGGCTACACCTTC.

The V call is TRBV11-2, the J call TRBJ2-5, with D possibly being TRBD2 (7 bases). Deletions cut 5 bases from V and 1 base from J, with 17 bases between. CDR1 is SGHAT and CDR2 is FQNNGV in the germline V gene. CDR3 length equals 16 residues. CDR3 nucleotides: TGTGCCAGCAGCCCCTTAGGGGGGGTGGGCCAAGAGACCCAGTACTTC. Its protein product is CASSPLGGVGQETQYF.

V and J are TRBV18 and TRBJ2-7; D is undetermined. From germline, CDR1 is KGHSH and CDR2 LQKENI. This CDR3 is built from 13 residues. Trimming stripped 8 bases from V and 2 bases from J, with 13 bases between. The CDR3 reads CASARGTTYEQYF. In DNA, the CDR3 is TGTGCCAGCGCCCGAGGCACCACCTACGAGCAGTACTTC.

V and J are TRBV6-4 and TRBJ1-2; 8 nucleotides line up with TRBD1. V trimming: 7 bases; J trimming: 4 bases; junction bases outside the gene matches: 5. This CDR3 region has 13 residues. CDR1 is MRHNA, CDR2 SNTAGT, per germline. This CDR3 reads CASNRQGSYGYTF. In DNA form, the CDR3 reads TGTGCCAGCAATAGACAGGGGAGCTATGGCTACACCTTC.

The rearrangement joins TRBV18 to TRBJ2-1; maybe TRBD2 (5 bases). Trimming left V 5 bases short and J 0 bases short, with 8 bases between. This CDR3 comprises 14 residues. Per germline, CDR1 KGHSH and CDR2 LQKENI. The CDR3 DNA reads TGTGCCAGCTCAACGGCGGGCTCCTACAATGAGCAGTTCTTC. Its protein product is CASSTAGSYNEQFF. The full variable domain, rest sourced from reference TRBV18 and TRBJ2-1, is NAGVMQNPRHLVRRRGQEARLRCSPMKGHSHVYWYRQLPEEGLKFMVYLQKENIIDESGMPKERFSAEFPKEGPSILRIQQVVRGDSAAYFCASSTAGSYNEQFFGPGTRLTVL.

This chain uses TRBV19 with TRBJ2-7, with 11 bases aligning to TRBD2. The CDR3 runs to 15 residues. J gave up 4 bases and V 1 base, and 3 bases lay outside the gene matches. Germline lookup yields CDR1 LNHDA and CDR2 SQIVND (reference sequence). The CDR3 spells CASSIGLAGGYEQYF. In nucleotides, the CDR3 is TGTGCCAGTAGTATAGGTCTAGCGGGAGGATACGAGCAGTACTTC.

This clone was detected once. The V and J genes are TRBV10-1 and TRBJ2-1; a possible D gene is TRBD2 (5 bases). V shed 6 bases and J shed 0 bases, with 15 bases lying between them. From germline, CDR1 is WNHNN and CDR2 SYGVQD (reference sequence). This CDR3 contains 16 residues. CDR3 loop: CASSLGSGSSYNEQFF. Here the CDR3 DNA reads TGCGCCAGCAGCCTTGGGAGTGGCAGCTCCTACAATGAGCAGTTCTTC.

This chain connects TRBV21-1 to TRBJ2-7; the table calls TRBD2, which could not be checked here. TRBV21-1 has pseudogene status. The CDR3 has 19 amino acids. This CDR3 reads CASSKVGFQLAGAGYEQYF. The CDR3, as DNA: TGTGCCAGCAGCAAAGTCGGCTTTCAACTAGCGGGAGCAGGGTACGAGCAGTACTTC.

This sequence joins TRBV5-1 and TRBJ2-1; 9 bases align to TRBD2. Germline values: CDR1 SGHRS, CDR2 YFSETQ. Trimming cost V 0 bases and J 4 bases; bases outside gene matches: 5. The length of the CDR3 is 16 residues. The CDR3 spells CASSLEGLAIYNEQFF. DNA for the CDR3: TGCGCCAGCAGCTTGGAAGGACTAGCGATTTACAATGAGCAGTTCTTC.

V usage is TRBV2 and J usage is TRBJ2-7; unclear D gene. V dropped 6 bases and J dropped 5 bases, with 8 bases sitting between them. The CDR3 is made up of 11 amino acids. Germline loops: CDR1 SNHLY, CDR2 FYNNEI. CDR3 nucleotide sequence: TGTGCCAGCAGCGAGAGTAACGAGCAGTACTTC. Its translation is CASSESNEQYF.

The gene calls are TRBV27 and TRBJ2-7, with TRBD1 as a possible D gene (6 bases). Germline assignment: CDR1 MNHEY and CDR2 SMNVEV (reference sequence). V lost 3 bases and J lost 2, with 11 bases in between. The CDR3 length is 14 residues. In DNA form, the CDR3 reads TGTGCCAGCAGTTTCGGACAGCTCACCTACGAGCAGTACTTC. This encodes CASSFGQLTYEQYF.

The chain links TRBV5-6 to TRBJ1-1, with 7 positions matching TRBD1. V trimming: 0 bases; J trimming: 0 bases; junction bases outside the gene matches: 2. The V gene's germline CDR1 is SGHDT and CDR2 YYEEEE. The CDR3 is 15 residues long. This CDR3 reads CASSLAGGLNTEAFF. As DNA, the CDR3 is TGTGCCAGCAGCTTGGCAGGGGGACTGAACACTGAAGCTTTCTTT.

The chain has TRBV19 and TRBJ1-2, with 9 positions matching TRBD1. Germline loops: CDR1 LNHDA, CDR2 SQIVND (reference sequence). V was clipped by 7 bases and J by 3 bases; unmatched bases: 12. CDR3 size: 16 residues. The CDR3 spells CASTHVPGQGDYGYTF. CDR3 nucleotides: TGTGCCAGTACCCACGTACCGGGACAGGGAGACTATGGCTACACCTTC.

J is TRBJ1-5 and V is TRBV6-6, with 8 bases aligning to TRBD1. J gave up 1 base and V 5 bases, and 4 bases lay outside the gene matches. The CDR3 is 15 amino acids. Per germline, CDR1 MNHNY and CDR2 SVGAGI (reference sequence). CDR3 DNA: TGTGCCAGCAGTAAACGGGACAGGAGCAATCAGCCCCAGCATTTT. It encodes CASSKRDRSNQPQHF.

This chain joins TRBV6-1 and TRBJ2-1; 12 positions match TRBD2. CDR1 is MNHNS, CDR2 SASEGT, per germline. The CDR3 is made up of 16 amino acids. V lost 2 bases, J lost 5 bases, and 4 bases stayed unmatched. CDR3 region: CASSERTSGANNEQFF. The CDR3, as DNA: TGTGCCAGCAGTGAACGGACTAGCGGGGCTAACAATGAGCAGTTCTTC.

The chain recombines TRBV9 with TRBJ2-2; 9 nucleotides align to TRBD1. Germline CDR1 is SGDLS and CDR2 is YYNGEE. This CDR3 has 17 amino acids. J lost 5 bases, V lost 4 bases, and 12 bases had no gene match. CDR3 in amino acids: CASSTRDRASGTGELFF. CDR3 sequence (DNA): TGTGCCAGCAGCACCCGGGACAGGGCGAGCGGGACCGGGGAGCTGTTTTTT.

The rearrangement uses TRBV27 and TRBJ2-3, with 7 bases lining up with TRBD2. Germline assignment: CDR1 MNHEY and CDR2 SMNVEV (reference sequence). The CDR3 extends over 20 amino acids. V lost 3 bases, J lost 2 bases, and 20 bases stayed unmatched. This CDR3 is CASSLSIQGLGGFATDTQYF. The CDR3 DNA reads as TGTGCCAGCAGTTTGTCCATTCAGGGTCTGGGGGGGTTTGCCACAGATACGCAGTATTTT.

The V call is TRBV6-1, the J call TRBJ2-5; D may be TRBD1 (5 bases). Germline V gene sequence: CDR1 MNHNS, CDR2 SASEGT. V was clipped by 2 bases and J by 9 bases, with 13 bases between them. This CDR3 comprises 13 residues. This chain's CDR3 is CASSESQGGAQYF. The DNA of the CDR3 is TGTGCCAGCAGTGAAAGCCAGGGTGGGGCCCAGTACTTC.

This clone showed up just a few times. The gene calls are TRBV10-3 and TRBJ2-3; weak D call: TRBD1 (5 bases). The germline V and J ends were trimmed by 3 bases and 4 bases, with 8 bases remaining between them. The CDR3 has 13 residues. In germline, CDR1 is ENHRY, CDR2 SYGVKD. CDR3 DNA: TGTGCCATCAGTGATACAGGCCCAGATACGCAGTATTTT. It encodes CAISDTGPDTQYF.